This entry concerns a single T cell receptor (beta chain). There is no known antigen for this receptor. Nothing much larger sits one base from this clone, and base qualities are not available. The data derive from a study of cytomegalovirus exposure and HLA in healthy donors (dated by TCRdb to about 2017). About the investigation overall: In an earlier analysis of around 540 of the donors, roughly 300 Gb of sequence data and approximately 100 million unique TCR beta sequences from about 179 million T cells were reported. Of the approximately 400 genotyped donors, 65% to 90% fell in the genetic ancestry cluster associated with self-reported Caucasian donors. All discovery cohort repertoires had been generated on a single sequencing platform. Typing coverage differed by locus: A, B, C, DRB1 and DQB1 were typed in roughly 620-630 donors, DQA1 in about 560, DPA1 in 606, and DPB1 in about 450. A later genetic analysis took genome-wide SNP genotypes for about 55% of the roughly 700 donors and used that subset as a discovery cohort. A later analysis re-examined previously published TCR beta repertoires from about 700 donors and added high-resolution HLA genotyping to investigate patterns of TCR occurrence. Approximately 300 gigabases of sequencing data and 75 million to 85 million unique TCR sequences made up an early release that covered under 750 HLA-typed donors. A separate validation cohort of roughly 130 different subjects was used in addition to the approximately 640-subject first cohort. Using immunosequencing, the study profiled T cell repertoires from about 610 subjects and related those repertoires to cytomegalovirus serostatus. An earlier analysis of 587 of the donors used high-throughput TCR beta sequencing to judge whether each TCR beta V gene segment behaved as functional or pseudogenic. On average, 235,054 unique TCR beta nucleotide sequences were sequenced per donor among a few hundred genotyped donors of the cohort, with roughly 18% of those sequences being non-productive. The study aimed to test whether cataloging public T cell receptors could reveal signatures of past pathogen exposure. About five DR-DQ haplotypes were handled as single units for association and clustering because linkage in the cohort was strong. To predict cytomegalovirus infection status, the study combined high-throughput TCR immunosequencing, statistical association of individual TCRs with disease status, and machine learning. Donor age, sex, ethnicity and CMV serostatus were compiled together with the repertoire data. HLA typing covered class I and class II loci at four-digit resolution. Rather than drawing on any new phenotypic data, the later analysis identified candidate immune exposures from TCR beta sequences and the way those sequences occurred across donors.

Broader findings and caveats from the paper: Correlated functional status among segregating V segments might reflect linkage disequilibrium, but an unknown experimental factor could not be ruled out. It was suggested by the authors that the approach could potentially be generalized to other disease states and immunological phenotypes. While some public TCRs were present in many individuals, most TCR sequences turned up only very rarely across donors. Sequencing depth was assumed to be roughly uniform across donors in the presence/absence analyses, though that assumption may not hold. A later analysis associated some 17,000 TCR beta sequences with specific HLA alleles at a false discovery rate of 0.05. In a later analysis, most CMV-associated TCR beta chains were found to appear HLA-restricted, with HLA associations seemingly driven largely by CMV exposure. Some IMGT-functional V segments, including TRBV6-2 and TRBV6-3, could not be told apart with the 87-base-pair reads, so those segments were excluded. A later genetic analysis associated a missense DCLRE1C variant with V-gene and J-gene trimming of TCR beta chains, and an independent cohort replicated the association. A later analysis reported that several top co-occurrence clusters appeared linked to parvovirus B19, influenza, CMV and Epstein-Barr virus. The sequencing pipeline was judged likely to have produced a cluster of highly shared sequence variants as a technical artifact. According to a later analysis, TCR association rates differed among HLA loci, with DRB1 alleles showing the most associated TCRs and HLA-C alleles showing the fewest. According to a later genetic analysis, donors in an Asian-associated ancestry cluster had fewer N-insertions in productive TCRs than the roughly 660-donor mean. Because HLA typing was missing for some donors at each locus, association tests included only the typed subset. In a later analysis, HLA-associated TCR beta chains were found to be more clonally expanded and to have lower generation probabilities than equally common non-associated chains. This cohort had only TCR beta chains sequenced, and the lack of alpha or paired-chain data limited which features could be detected. Strong co-occurrence of HLA alleles, especially DR and DQ, made assigning TCR associations to individual alleles difficult. In the study, some 180 TCR beta chains were listed as associated with cytomegalovirus. The classifier was reported to diagnose cytomegalovirus status with high specificity and sensitivity in both the original and validation cohorts. The only immune exposure information available for the cohort was CMV serostatus. The earlier analysis of approximately 590 of the donors excluded over 15 rarely observed V segments, including chromosome 9 orphons, because counts were too low. A further reported finding was that TCR beta sequences accurately predicted the HLA-A and HLA-B alleles for most subjects in the first cohort. In vitro tests confirmed that a few of the cytomegalovirus-associated TCR beta chains recognize cytomegalovirus antigens. In an earlier analysis of some 500 of the donors, most TCR beta V segments appeared in productive rearrangements about 90% or about 30% of the time, broadly matching IMGT annotations.

Libraries were built with the immunoSEQ multiplex PCR assay. For the multiplex PCR, a mixture combining 60 forward primers for TCR Vbeta segments and 13 reverse primers for TCR Jbeta segments was used. Amplification of the CDR3 region of rearranged TCR beta genes was performed with a multiplex PCR assay on genomic DNA. Amplified TCR beta libraries were sequenced as 87-base-pair reads on the Illumina HiSeq System. The study's processing was this. A later analysis counted about 80 million unique TCR beta chains across the approximately 700 repertoires, and roughly 10 million of these chains were shared by at least two donors. A nearest-neighbor algorithm error-corrected the raw reads and collapsed the reads into unique sequences, merging closely related sequences to remove PCR and sequencing errors. V, D and J gene segments were assigned by aligning CDR3 sequences to IMGT reference sequences. Each retained sequence needed at least a six-nucleotide match to both a V gene segment and a J gene segment. Rearrangements were called productive when the CDR3 lacked stop codons and stayed in frame with V and J; all others were non-productive. CDR3 was defined according to IMGT convention as the region running from the second conserved V-encoded cysteine to the conserved J-encoded phenylalanine. The earlier analysis of fewer than 750 of the donors excluded sequences that lacked an unambiguous match to a single V gene segment. An earlier analysis of a few hundred of the donors classified V segments as functional when productive rearrangements were above 56.7% and as segregating when the standard deviation between donors was above 5%. A statistical classification framework was developed to diagnose cytomegalovirus status using the catalog of TCR beta chain sequences. V and J gene assignment, in a later analysis, came from comparing TCR nucleotide sequences with IMGT/GENE-DB human TR gene sequences. A later analysis assigned CDR3 sequences and most-parsimonious VDJ recombination scenarios with the TCRdist pipeline. In a later analysis, every TCR beta chain was defined by the combination of its CDR3 amino acid sequence and its V-gene family, and reads without a unique V-gene family were dropped. A later analysis removed 500 to 650 highly shared, low-generation-probability nucleotide sequences to deal with suspected cross-contamination and a sequencing artifact. In a later analysis, a clonal expansion index for each public chain was calculated from normalized within-repertoire ranks of inferred template counts. A later analysis computed generation probabilities with a VDJ recombination model fitted to out-of-frame rearrangements, and checked the results against IGoR. A later analysis scored TCR-TCR, TCR-HLA and TCR-CMV co-occurrence with hypergeometric tests, applying a repertoire-size bias correction to TCR pairs. A later analysis estimated false discovery rates by permuting HLA or CMV assignments 20 times. In a later analysis, co-occurring TCRs were grouped using DBSCAN, and TCRdist sequence similarity was added for clustering within HLA-allele-positive subsets. Repertoires with fewer than 30,000 or more than 120,000 public chains, plus five repertoires with anomalous nucleotide sharing, were excluded from co-occurrence clustering. The clones in this table, taken by TCRdb from immuneACCESS, are in-frame only. Not every clone is retained; where verified, under half of the shortfall comes from an unresolved V gene, and the cause of the rest is unknown. V and J calls and clone size follow that table, whereas D and trimming were derived from the DNA. For this sample the table gives some 95,000 clones, of which around 70% were detected only once. 1.2% of the sample is in the top ten clones.

For CDR1 and CDR2, the germline V gene lists SGDLS and YYNGEE. V has 0 bases trimmed and J has 6 bases trimmed; junction bases matching no gene number 11. From the cysteine up to the phenylalanine, the CDR3 has a length of 16 residues. This entry keeps only the CDR3 DNA: 48 bases, framed from base 1. In total, over 600 healthy bone marrow donors made up the cohort. At the time of sampling, all cohort members were nominally healthy, though unrecorded immune exposures were likely present. The donor was CMV seronegative and belonged to the group of 320 or so seronegative cohort members. Each donor provided a peripheral blood sample, and peripheral blood mononuclear cells were used for TCR beta sequencing. Genomic DNA was extracted from the blood cell samples with the Qiagen DNeasy Blood Extraction Kit.

The clonotype originates from a female donor in good health and CMV-seronegative. The rearrangement combines TRBV9 with TRBJ1-2; the central 7 bases match TRBD1. Source material: PBMCs. The CDR3 region reads CASSVARAGGGNGYTF. The DNA is TGTGCCAGCAGCGTAGCTCGGGCAGGGGGTGGAAATGGCTACACCTTC.